This section outlines one T cell receptor (beta chain) sequence together with its context. Its antigen is unknown. This sample was taken from a study of human CD8 memory T cell subsets. General study points: This study determined the sequences of T cell receptor beta chains and of no other chains. There were indications from Chao1 estimates that stem-like memory T cells were more diverse than precursor exhausted T cells.

The authors made TCR beta libraries using UMI-labeled 5' RACE. Original processing notes: Each of the TCR beta libraries had somewhere between 3,000 and 18,000 functional CDR3 beta clonotypes in it. From the 5' RACE reads, TCRdb lists one entry per CDR3 protein and no DNA. TCRdb, not the original authors, processed these V and J calls. The sample includes several thousand distinct CDR3 sequences. CD8+ T cells were isolated by negative magnetic selection. Germline V lookup: CDR1 MNHEY, CDR2 SMNVEV (reference sequence). CDR3 length: 11 amino acids. The sample comprised CD8+ T cells from PBMCs. The V call is TRBV27, the J call TRBJ1-1. This clonotype was sampled from a human donor in good health. The CDR3 loop reads CAAKGATEAFF.